This T cell receptor beta chain was sequenced during a study of T-cell memory formation after mild COVID-19. Study-wide background: The TCR clusters were mostly specific to one donor.

The trim removed 4 bases at V and 4 bases at J, leaving 4 bases unmatched. The CDR3 covers 15 residues. Germline CDR1 reads SGHTA; CDR2 reads FQGTGA. Via MiXCR, TCRdb re-called the 5' RACE reads, giving one row per CDR3 protein. The repertoire holds fewer than 600,000 distinct CDR3 sequences, about 22% seen once, with approximately 8.4% in the top ten. The V and J genes are TRBV7-3 and TRBJ2-1, with 10 bases matching TRBD1. Sequencing was carried out using PBMCs or a T cell subset sorted from them (not recorded which). This TCR was sampled from an adult woman who had mild COVID-19 (a few samples of this study predate the infection). Cell type and time point are not known. For the CDR3, the DNA is TGTGCCAGCAGCTCCCGGGACAGGGGATACAATGAGCAGTTCTTC. This encodes CASSSRDRGYNEQFF. The entire variable domain, with the rest obtained from reference TRBV7-3 and TRBJ2-1, is as follows: GAGVSQTPSNKVTEKGKYVELRCDPISGHTALYWYRQSLGQGPEFLIYFQGTGAADDSGLPNDRFFAVRPEGSVSTLKIQRTERGDSAVYLCASSSRDRGYNEQFFGPGTRLTVL.